This T cell receptor beta chain is drawn from a study of blood T cell repertoires in COVID-19. CDR1 and CDR2 (germline): LGHNT, FRNRAP. Trimming stripped 0 bases from V and 6 bases from J, with 14 bases between. This CDR3 has 15 amino acids. Original processing notes: Amplified reference gene primers provided the basis for estimating nucleated cell counts. Assay used: immunoSEQ multiplex PCR; TCRdb lists only in-frame clones, some missing. Clone size and V and J calls were adopted from that table, with D and trimming inferred from the DNA. The data hold about 190,000 clones, with roughly 80% observed a single time.

The receptor's source is a man in his 60s with acute or convalescent COVID-19. This chain uses TRBV12-5 with TRBJ1-1, with a tentative D call TRBD1 (5 bases). The specimen sequenced was peripheral blood. Written as DNA, the CDR3 is TGTGCTAGTGGTTTGGTACCAGGGTCCGGCGCTGAAGCTTTCTTT. Its translation: CASGLVPGSGAEAFF.